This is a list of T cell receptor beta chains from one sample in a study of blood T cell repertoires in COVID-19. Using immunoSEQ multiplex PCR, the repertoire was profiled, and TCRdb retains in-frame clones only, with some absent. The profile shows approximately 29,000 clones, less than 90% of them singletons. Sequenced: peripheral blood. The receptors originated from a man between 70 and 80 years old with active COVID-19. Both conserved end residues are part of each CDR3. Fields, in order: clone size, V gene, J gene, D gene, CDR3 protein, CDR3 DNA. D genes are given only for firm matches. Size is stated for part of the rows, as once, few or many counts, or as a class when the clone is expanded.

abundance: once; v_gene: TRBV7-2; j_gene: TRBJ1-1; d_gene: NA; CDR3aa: CASSLGLNREGTEAFF; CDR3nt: TGTGCCAGCAGCTTGGGACTAAACAGGGAAGGCACTGAAGCTTTCTTT
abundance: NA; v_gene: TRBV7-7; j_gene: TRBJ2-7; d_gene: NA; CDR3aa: CASSLQGKEQYF; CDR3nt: TGTGCCAGCAGCTTGCAGGGGAAAGAGCAGTACTTC
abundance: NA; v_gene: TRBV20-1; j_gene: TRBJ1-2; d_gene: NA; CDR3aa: CSASGEASSSYGYTF; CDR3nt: TGCAGTGCTAGTGGCGAGGCAAGCTCGAGCTATGGCTACACCTTC
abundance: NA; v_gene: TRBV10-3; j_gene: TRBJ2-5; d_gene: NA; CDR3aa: CAIRKQGQETQYF; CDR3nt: TGTGCCATCAGGAAACAGGGTCAGGAGACCCAGTACTTC
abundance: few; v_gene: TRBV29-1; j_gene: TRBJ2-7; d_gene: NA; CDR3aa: CSVPGAGWDEQYF; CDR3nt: TGCAGCGTACCCGGAGCAGGGTGGGACGAGCAGTACTTC
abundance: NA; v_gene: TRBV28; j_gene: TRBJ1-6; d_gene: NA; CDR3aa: CASSLTGDGSPLHF; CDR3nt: TGTGCCAGCAGTCTGACAGGAGATGGTTCACCCCTCCACTTT
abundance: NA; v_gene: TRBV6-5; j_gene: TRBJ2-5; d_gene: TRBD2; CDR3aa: CASSYLAGGPGTQYF; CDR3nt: TGTGCCAGCAGTTACTTAGCGGGAGGGCCAGGGACCCAGTACTTC
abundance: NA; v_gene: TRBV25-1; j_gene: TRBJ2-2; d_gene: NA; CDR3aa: CASSARQVNTGELFF; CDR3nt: TGTGCCAGCAGTGCCAGACAGGTGAACACCGGGGAGCTGTTTTTT
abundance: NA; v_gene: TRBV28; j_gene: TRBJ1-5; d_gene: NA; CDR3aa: CASRTPTGNQPQHF; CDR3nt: TGTGCCAGCAGAACCCCTACAGGGAATCAGCCCCAGCATTTT
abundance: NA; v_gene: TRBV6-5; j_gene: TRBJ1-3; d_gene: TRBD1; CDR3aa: CASSYSGQGAGNTIYF; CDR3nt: TGTGCCAGCAGTTACTCGGGCCAGGGGGCTGGAAACACCATATATTTT
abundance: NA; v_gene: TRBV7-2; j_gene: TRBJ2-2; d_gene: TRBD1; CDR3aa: CASSLRGWGQITGELFF; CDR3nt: TGTGCCAGCAGCTTAAGGGGATGGGGACAGATCACCGGGGAGCTGTTTTTT
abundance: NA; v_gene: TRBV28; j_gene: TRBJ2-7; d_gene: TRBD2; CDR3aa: CASSRSGRGWEQYF; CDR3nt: TGTGCCAGCAGCCGCAGCGGGAGAGGTTGGGAGCAGTACTTC
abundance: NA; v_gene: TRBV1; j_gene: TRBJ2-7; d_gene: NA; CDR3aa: CTSSGGRCDEQYF; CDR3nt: TGCACCAGCAGCGGAGGACGGTGCGACGAGCAGTACTTC
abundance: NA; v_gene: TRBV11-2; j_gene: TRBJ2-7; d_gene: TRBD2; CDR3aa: CASSSGLAGASYEQYF; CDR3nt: TGTGCCAGCAGCTCGGGACTAGCGGGAGCGTCCTACGAGCAGTACTTC
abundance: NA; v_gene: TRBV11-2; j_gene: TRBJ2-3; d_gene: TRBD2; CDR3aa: CASSPREGRVDTQYF; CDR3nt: TGTGCCAGCAGTCCTAGGGAGGGCAGGGTGGATACGCAGTATTTT